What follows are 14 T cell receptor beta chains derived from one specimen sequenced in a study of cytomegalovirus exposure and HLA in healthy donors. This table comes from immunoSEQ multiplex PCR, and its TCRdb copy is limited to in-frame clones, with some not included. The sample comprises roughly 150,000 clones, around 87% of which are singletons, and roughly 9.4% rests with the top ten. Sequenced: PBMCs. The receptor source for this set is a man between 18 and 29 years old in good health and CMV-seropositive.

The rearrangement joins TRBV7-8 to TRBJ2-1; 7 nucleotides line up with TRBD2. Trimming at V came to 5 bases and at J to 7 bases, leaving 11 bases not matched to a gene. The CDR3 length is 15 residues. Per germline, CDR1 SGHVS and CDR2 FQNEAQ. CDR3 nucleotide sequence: TGTGCCAGCAGCACAATGAGTACTAGCGTGAATGAGCAGTTCTTC. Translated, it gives CASSTMSTSVNEQFF. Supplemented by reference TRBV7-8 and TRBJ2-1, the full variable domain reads GAGVSQSPRYKVAKRGQDVALRCDPISGHVSLFWYQQALGQGPEFLTYFQNEAQLDKSGLPSDRFFAERPEGSVSTLKIQRTQQEDSAVYLCASSTMSTSVNEQFFGPGTRLTVL.

CDR3: CASSIDAGLVASIQYF. Written as DNA, the CDR3 is TGTGCCAGTAGTATAGACGCGGGACTAGTGGCTAGCATTCAGTACTTC. The chain carries TRBV19 and TRBJ2-4; TRBD2 agrees at 8 bases. CDR3 length: 16 amino acids. V gave up 0 bases and J gave up 9 bases; unmatched junction bases: 10. The germline gives CDR1 LNHDA, CDR2 SQIVND (reference sequence).

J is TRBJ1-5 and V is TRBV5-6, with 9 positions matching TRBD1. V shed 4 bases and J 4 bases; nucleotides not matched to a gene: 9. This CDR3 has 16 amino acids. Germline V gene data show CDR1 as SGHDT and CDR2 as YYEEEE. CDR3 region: CASSPWGTGKNQPQHF. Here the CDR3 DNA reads TGTGCCAGCAGCCCCTGGGGGACAGGGAAGAATCAGCCCCAGCATTTT.

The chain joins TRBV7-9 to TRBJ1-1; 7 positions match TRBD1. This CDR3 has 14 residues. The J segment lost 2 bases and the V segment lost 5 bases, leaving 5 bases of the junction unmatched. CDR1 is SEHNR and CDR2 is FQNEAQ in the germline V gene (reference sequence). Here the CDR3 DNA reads TGTGCCAGCAGCGCACAGGGGCGAAACACTGAAGCTTTCTTT. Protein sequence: CASSAQGRNTEAFF.

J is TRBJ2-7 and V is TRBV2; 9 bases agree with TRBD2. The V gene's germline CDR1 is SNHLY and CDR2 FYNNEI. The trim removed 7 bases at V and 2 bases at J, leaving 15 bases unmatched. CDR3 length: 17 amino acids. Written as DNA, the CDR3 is TGTGCCAGCACCAGCAGGGGCAGCGGGGGGAGCACCTACGAGCAGTACTTC. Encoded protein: CASTSRGSGGSTYEQYF.

The CDR3 nucleotides read TGTGCCAGCAGAACCGGACAGAACTATGGCTACACCTTC. Translated, it gives CASRTGQNYGYTF. V usage is TRBV6-6 and J usage is TRBJ1-2, with D perhaps matching TRBD1 (6 bases). This CDR3 is 13 amino acids long. Germline V gene sequence: CDR1 MNHNY, CDR2 SVGAGI (reference sequence). V was cut by 6 bases and J by 2 bases, with 10 bases left in between.

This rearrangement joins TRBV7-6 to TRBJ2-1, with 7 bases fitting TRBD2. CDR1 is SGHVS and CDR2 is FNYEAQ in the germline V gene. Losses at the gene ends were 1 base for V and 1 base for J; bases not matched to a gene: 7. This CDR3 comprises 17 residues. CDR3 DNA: TGTGCCAGCAGCTTAGGGGCTAGCGGCCTTTCCTACAATGAGCAGTTCTTC. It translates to CASSLGASGLSYNEQFF.

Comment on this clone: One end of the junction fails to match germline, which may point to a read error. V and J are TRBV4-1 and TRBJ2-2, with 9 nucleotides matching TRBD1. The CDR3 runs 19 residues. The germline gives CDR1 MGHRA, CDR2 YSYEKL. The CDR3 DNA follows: TGCGCCAGCAGCCAAGATCCTTTTGGCGGGACAGGGAACGCCGGGGAGCTGTTTTTT. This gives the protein CASSQDPFGGTGNAGELFF.

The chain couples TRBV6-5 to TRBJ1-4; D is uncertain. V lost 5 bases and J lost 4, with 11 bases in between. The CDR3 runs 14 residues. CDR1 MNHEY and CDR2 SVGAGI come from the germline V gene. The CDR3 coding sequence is TGTGCCAGCAGTAGGGAGGCCCTTAATGAAAAACTGTTTTTT. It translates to CASSREALNEKLFF.

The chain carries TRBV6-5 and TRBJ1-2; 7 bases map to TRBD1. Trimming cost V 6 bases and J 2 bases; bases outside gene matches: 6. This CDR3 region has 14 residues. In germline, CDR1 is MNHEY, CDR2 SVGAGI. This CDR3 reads CASRTGTVNYGYTF. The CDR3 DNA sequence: TGTGCCAGCAGGACCGGGACAGTAAACTATGGCTACACCTTC.

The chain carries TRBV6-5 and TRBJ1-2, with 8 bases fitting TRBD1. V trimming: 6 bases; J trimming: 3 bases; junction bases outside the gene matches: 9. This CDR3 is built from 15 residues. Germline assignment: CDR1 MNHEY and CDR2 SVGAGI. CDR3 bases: TGTGCCAGCAGCCAGAACAGGGGGAAAGACTATGGCTACACCTTC. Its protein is CASSQNRGKDYGYTF.

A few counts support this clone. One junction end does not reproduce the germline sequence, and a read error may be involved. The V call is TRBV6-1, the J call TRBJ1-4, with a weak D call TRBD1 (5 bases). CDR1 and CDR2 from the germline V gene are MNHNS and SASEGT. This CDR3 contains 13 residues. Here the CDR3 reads CASSENQGTHILF. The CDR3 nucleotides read TGTGCCAGCAGTGAAAATCAGGGAACACACATCCTTTTT.

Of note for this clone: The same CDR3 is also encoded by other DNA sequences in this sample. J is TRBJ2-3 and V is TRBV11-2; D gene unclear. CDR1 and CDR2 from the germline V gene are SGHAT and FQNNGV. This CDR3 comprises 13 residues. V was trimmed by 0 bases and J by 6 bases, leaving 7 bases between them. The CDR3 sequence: CASSLDLSDTQYF. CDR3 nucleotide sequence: TGTGCCAGCAGCTTAGATTTGTCTGATACGCAGTATTTT.

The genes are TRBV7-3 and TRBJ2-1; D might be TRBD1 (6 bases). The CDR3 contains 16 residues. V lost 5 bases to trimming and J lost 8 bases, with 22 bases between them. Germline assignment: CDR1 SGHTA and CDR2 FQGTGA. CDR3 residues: CASSPIGLTGSDEQFF. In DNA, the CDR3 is TGTGCCAGCAGCCCCATAGGTCTCACAGGGAGCGATGAGCAGTTCTTC.